Reported below is one T cell receptor (beta chain). No antigen is known for it. This PCR relied on a set of 60 Vbeta primers and 13 Jbeta primers. Using immunoSEQ multiplex PCR, the repertoire was profiled, and TCRdb retains in-frame clones only, with some absent. The sample has around 150,000 clones, around 75% seen once. CDR3 size: 16 residues. Unmatched junction bases numbered 1, after V lost 1 base and J lost 2 bases. CDR1 SGHRS and CDR2 YFSETQ come from the germline V gene. The sample originates from a study of cytomegalovirus exposure and HLA in healthy donors. Study-level points and caveats: After further analysis at a later stage, roughly 16,000 TCR beta sequences were associated with HLA alleles at 0.05 false discovery rate. Further analysis was carried out later, and it showed several of the most significant clusters appearing linked to common viral pathogens. Altogether, 150 to 200 TCR beta chains were recorded as cytomegalovirus-associated.

Sample: PBMCs. The sequence was obtained from a man younger than 30 in good health and CMV-seropositive. This sequence joins TRBV5-1 and TRBJ2-1, with TRBD2 matching over 12 bases. The CDR3 loop reads CASSLTSGGTYNEQFF. CDR3 nucleotide sequence: TGCGCCAGCAGCTTGACTAGCGGGGGGACCTACAATGAGCAGTTCTTC.